Below, 2 T cell receptor beta chains from the same sample are listed, as sequenced in a study of blood T cells in healthy people across ages. Through a sample-barcoded 5' primer and a J-beta primer mix, a second PCR was run for about 6 to 11 cycles. TCRdb processed the 5' RACE reads anew with MiXCR; each CDR3 protein has one entry. The sample contains around 1,800,000 distinct CDR3 sequences, more than 35% of which appear only once. The source material was blood. The receptors shown here come from a human donor in good health.

This clonotype showed up just a few times. The rearrangement uses TRBV7-2 and TRBJ2-3; either TRBD1 or TRBD2 may fit D (5 bases each). Per the germline V gene, CDR1 is SGHTA and CDR2 is FQGNSA. This CDR3 region has 14 residues. V lost 2 bases, J lost 6 bases, and 12 bases lay in between. Here the CDR3 reads CASSLMGDGDTQYF. The CDR3 DNA reads as TGTGCCAGCAGCTTAATGGGGGATGGGGATACGCAGTATTTT.

This chain connects TRBV11-2 to TRBJ2-3; D may be TRBD1 (6 bases). The V end was cut by 2 bases, the J end by 2 bases, with 17 bases between. Germline V gene lookup returns CDR1 SGHAT and CDR2 FQNNGV. This CDR3 contains 17 residues. CDR3 coding DNA: TGTGCCAGCAGCTTATCTTTTACAGGGACGGTCACAGATACGCAGTATTTT. Translated: CASSLSFTGTVTDTQYF.